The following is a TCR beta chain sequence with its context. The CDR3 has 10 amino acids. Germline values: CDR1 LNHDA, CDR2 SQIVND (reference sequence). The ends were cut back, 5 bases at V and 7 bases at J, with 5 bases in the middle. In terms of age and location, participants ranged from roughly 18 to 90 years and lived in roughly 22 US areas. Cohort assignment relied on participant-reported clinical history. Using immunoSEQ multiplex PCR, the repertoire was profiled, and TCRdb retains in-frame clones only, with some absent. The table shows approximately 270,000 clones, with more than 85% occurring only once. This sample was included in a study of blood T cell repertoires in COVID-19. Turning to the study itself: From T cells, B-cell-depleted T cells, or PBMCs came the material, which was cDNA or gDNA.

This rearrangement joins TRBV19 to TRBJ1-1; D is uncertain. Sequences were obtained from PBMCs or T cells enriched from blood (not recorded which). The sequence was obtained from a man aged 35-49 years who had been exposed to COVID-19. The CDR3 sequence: CASSSVEAFF. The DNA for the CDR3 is TGTGCCAGTAGTTCCGTTGAAGCTTTCTTT.